Listed below are T cell receptor beta chains from one sample, sequenced in a study of blood T cell repertoires in COVID-19. Sequenced by immunoSEQ multiplex PCR; TCRdb stores in-frame clones only, minus some. This table has some 490,000 clones, 88% appearing once. Sequenced material: PBMCs or T cells enriched from blood (not recorded which). These receptors all come from a woman between 55 and 75 years old who had recovered from COVID-19. CDR3s include the opening cysteine and the closing phenylalanine or tryptophan. A D gene is named only where the DNA matches it firmly. The size field is filled for only some rows; it gives once, few, many or a size class.

v_gene	j_gene	abundance	d_gene	CDR3nt	CDR3aa
TRBV18	TRBJ1-2	NA	NA	TGTGCCAGCTCACCAACGGGGGGCGAAGCTAACTATGGCTACACCTTC	CASSPTGGEANYGYTF
TRBV27	TRBJ1-2	NA	NA	TGTGCCAGCAGTTTCAGGCTTAACTATGGCTACACCTTC	CASSFRLNYGYTF
TRBV6-5	TRBJ2-2	NA	TRBD1	TGTGCCAGCTGTCGGACAGGTGTGAACACCGGGGAGCTGTTTTTT	CASCRTGVNTGELFF
TRBV19	TRBJ1-4	NA	TRBD1	TGTGCCAGTAGTATAGGTGTAGAAGGGGGCAAGACTAATGAAAAACTGTTTTTT	CASSIGVEGGKTNEKLFF
TRBV5-4	TRBJ2-5	NA	NA	TGTGCCAGCTCCAAGGGACTGTTGGAGACCCAGTACTTC	CASSKGLLETQYF
TRBV19	TRBJ1-1	NA	NA	TGTGCCAGTAGTATAGGTGAAGGGTGGGAGGACACTGAAGCTTTCTTT	CASSIGEGWEDTEAFF
TRBV7-2	TRBJ2-3	once	TRBD2	TGTGCCAGCAGCTTAGGGCGGCTAGCGGGCACAGATACGCAGTATTTT	CASSLGRLAGTDTQYF
TRBV5-1	TRBJ2-1	NA	NA	TGCGCCAGCAGCTTACAGGGTACCGGGAATGAGCAGTTCTTC	CASSLQGTGNEQFF
TRBV10-3	TRBJ1-4	NA	TRBD1	TGTGCCATCAGCGGGACAGGGCTAAATGAAAAACTGTTTTTT	CAISGTGLNEKLFF
TRBV7-8	TRBJ1-2	NA	NA	TGTGCCAGCGTGCCCGACAGCCCCTATGGCTACACCTTC	CASVPDSPYGYTF
TRBV3-1/TRBV3-2	TRBJ1-1	NA	TRBD1	TGTGCCAGCAGAAACAGGGGCACTGAAGCTTTCTTT	CASRNRGTEAFF
TRBV6-5	TRBJ1-5	NA	TRBD1	TGTGCCAGCAGCAACACCGGGACAGCGAAGCCCCAGCATTTT	CASSNTGTAKPQHF
TRBV3-1/TRBV3-2	TRBJ1-2	NA	TRBD1	TGTGCCAGCAGCCAAGGGGACAGGGTTTTCACCTTC	CASSQGDRVFTF
TRBV10-2	TRBJ2-3	NA	TRBD1	TGCGCCAGCACCAGGACAGGGTCGGATACGCAGTATTTT	CASTRTGSDTQYF
TRBV30	TRBJ1-2	NA	NA	TGTGCCTGGAGTGTCCGGGGCTATGGCTACACCTTC	CAWSVRGYGYTF
TRBV5-4	TRBJ1-2	NA	NA	TGTGCCAGCAGCTTTACGGACAGCCTAAATCCCTATGGCTACACCTTC	CASSFTDSLNPYGYTF
TRBV21-1	TRBJ2-1	NA	NA	TGTGCCAGCAGCAAAATGCACCCGGGTTGCAATGAGCAGTTCTTC	CASSKMHPGCNEQFF
TRBV9	TRBJ2-3	NA	NA	TGTGCCAGCAGCGTAGTATCTAGCACAGATACGCAGTATTTT	CASSVVSSTDTQYF
TRBV30	TRBJ1-4	NA	NA	TGTGCCTGGAGTGTACAGACAGCAACTAATGAAAAACTGTTTTTT	CAWSVQTATNEKLFF
TRBV11-2	TRBJ2-1	NA	NA	TGTGCCAGCAGCTCATGGACTAAGAAATTCTTC	CASSSWTKKFF